The T cell receptor beta chain described here comes from a study of blood T cell repertoires in COVID-19. Study-level information: The analysed material was cDNA or gDNA that came from T cells, B-cell-depleted T cells, or PBMCs.

Clones were sequenced by immunoSEQ multiplex PCR, and TCRdb holds only the in-frame ones, with some missing. The table records about 210,000 clones, around nine tenths of them present only once. The CDR3 runs to 16 residues. Trimming pared 2 bases from V and 3 bases from J, leaving 17 bases between. Sequencing used peripheral blood. The receptor's source is a man in his forties with acute or convalescent COVID-19. V is TRBV6-7 and J is TRBJ2-7, with D possibly being TRBD1 (6 bases). TRBV6-7 qualifies as an ORF whose function is uncertain. CDR3 sequence reads: CASSYPRGCLLYEQYF. CDR3 in DNA: TGTGCCAGCAGTTACCCGAGGGGGTGTCTTCTCTACGAGCAGTACTTC.